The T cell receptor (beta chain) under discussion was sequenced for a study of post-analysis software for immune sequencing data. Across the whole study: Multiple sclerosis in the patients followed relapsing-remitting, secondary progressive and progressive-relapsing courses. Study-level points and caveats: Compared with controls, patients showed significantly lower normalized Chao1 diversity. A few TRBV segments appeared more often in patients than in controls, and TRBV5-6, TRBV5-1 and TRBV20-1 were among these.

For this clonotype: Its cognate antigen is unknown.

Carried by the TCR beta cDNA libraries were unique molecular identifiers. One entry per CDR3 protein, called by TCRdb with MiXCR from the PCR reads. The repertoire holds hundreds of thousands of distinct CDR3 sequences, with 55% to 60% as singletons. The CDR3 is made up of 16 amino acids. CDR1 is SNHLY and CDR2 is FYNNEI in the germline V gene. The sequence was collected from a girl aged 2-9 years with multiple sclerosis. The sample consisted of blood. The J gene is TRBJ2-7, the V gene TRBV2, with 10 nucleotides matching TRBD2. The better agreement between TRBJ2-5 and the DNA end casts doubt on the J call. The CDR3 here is CASSHRILAGKETQYF. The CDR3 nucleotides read TGTGCCAGCAGCCACCGGATACTAGCGGGGAAAGAGACCCAGTACTTC.